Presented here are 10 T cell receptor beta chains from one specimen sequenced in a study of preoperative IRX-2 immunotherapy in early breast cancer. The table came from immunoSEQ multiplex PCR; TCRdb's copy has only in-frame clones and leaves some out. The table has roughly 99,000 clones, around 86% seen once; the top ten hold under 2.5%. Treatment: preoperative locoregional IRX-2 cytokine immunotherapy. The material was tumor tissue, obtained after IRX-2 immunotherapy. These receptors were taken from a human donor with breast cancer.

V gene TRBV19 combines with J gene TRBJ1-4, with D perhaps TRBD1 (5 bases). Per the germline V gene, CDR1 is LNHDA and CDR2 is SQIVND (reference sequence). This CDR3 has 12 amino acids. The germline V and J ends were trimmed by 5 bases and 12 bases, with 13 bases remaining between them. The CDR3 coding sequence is TGTGCCAGTAGTCTTCGGGGGATGGAACTGTTTTTT. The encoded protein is CASSLRGMELFF.

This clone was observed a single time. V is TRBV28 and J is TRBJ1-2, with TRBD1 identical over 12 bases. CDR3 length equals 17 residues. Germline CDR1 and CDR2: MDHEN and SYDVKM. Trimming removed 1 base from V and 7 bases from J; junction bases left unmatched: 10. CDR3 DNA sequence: TGTGCCAGCAGTTTATCGAGACCCGGGACAGGGGGCCTTGGCTACACCTTC. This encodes CASSLSRPGTGGLGYTF.

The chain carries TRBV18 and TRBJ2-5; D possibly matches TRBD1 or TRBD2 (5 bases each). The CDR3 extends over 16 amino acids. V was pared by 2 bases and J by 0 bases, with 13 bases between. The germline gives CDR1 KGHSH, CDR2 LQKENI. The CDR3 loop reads CASSPSGRGYQETQYF. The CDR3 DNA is TGTGCCAGCTCACCATCAGGGAGAGGGTACCAAGAGACCCAGTACTTC.

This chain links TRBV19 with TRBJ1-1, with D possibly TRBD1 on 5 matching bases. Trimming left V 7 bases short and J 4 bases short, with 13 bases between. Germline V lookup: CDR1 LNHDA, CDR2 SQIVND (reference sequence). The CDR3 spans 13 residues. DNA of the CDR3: TGTGCCAGTATTGCGGGGCAAGGCACTGAAGCTTTCTTT. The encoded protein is CASIAGQGTEAFF.

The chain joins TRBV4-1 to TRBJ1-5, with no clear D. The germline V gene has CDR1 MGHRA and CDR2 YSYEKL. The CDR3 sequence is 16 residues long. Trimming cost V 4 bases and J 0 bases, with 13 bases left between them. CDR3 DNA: TGCGCCAGCAGCCTACCCCACGTCGGTAGCAATCAGCCCCAGCATTTT. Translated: CASSLPHVGSNQPQHF.

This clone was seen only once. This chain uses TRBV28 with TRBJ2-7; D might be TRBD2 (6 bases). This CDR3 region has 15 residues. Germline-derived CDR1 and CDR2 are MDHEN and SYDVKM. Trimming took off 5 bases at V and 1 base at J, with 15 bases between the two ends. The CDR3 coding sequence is TGTGCCAGCAGTACGGGACTCATCGTTTCCTACGAGCAGTACTTC. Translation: CASSTGLIVSYEQYF.

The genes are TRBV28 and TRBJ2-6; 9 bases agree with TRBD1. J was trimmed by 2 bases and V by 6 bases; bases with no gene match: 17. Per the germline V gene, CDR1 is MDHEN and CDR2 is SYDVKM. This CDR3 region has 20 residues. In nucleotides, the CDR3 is TGTGCCAGCAGACGGAATCCGGTTGGGACAGGGTCTACTGGGGCCAACGTCCTGACTTTC. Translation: CASRRNPVGTGSTGANVLTF.

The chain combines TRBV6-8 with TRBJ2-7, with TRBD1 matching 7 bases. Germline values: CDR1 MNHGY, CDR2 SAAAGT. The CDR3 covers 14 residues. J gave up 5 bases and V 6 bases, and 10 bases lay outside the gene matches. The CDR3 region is CASRSGTVNDEQYF. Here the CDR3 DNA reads TGTGCCAGCAGGTCCGGGACAGTAAACGACGAGCAGTACTTC.

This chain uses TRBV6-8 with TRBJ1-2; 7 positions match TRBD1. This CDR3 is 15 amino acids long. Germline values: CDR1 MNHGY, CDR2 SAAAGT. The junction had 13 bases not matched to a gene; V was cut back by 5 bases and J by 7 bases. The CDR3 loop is CASSEGDEGARGYTF. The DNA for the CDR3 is TGTGCCAGCAGTGAGGGGGATGAGGGGGCGCGTGGCTACACCTTC.

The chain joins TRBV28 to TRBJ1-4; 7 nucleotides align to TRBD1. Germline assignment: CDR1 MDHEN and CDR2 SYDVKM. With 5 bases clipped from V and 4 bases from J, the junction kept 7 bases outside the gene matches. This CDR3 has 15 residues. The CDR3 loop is CASSPETGFNEKLFF. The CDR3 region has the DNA TGTGCCAGCAGTCCCGAGACAGGGTTTAATGAAAAACTGTTTTTT.